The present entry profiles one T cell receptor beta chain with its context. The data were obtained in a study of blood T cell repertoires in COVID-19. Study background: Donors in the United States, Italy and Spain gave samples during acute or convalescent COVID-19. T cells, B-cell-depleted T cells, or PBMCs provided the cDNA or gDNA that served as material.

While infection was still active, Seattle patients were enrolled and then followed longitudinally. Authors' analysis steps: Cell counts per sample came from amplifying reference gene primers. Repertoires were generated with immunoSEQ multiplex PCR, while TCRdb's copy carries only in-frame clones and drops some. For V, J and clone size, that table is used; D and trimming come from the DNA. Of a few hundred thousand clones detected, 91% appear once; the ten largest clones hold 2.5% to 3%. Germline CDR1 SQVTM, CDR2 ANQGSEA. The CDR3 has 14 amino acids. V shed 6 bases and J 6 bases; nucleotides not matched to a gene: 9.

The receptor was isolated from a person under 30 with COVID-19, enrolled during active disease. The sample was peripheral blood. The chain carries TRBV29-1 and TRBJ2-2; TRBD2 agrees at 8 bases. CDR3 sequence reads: CSVNPREGSGELFF. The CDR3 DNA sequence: TGCAGCGTGAACCCACGGGAGGGGTCCGGGGAGCTGTTTTTT.